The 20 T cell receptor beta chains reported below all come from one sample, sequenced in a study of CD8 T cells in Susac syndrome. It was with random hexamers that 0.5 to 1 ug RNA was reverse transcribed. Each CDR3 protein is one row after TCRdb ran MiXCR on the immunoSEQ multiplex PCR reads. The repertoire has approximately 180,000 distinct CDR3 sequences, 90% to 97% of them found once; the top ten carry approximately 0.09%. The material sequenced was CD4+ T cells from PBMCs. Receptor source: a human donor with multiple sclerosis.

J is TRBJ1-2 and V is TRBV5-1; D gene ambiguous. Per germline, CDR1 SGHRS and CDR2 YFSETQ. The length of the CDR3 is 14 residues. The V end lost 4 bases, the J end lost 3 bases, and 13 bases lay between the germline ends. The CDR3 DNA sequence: TGCGCCAGCAGCCCCTACGACGGAGACTATGGCTACACCTTC. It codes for CASSPYDGDYGYTF.

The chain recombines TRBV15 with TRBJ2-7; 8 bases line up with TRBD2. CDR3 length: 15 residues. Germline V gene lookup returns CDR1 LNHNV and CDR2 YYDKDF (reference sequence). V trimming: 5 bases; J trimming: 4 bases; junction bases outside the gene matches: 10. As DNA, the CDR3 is TGTGCCACCAGCCCCAAGGCTAGCGGGTTGTACGAGCAGTACTTC. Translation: CATSPKASGLYEQYF.

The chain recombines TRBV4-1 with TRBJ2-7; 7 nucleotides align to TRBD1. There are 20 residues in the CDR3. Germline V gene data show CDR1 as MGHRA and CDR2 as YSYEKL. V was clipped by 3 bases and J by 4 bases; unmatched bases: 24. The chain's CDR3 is CASSHPGLTYTGTEEYEQYF. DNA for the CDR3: TGCGCCAGCAGCCATCCTGGACTGACGTATACCGGGACAGAGGAGTACGAGCAGTACTTC.

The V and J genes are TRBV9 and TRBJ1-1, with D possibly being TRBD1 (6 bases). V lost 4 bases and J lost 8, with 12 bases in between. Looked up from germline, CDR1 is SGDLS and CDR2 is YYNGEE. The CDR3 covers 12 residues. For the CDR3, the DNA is TGTGCCAGCAGCCGGCTGGACAGCGAAGCTTTCTTT. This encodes CASSRLDSEAFF.

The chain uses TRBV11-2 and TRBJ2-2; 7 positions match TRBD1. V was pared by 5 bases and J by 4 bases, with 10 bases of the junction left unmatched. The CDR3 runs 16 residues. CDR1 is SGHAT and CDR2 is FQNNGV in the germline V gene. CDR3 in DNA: TGTGCCAGCAGCCTTGCCCCGGGACAGCGCACCGGGGAGCTGTTTTTT. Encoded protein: CASSLAPGQRTGELFF.

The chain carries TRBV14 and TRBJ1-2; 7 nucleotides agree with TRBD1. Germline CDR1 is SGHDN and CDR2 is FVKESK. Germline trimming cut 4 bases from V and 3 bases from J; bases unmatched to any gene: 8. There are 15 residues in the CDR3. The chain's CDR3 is CASSPARTGYYGYTF. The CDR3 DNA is TGTGCCAGCAGCCCCGCAAGGACAGGATACTATGGCTACACCTTC.

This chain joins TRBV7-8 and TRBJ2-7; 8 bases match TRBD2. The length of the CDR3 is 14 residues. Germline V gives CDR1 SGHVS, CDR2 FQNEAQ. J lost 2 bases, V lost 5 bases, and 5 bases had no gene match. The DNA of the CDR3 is TGTGCCAGCAGCCGGGGACTAGGTGCCTACGAGCAGTACTTC. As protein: CASSRGLGAYEQYF.

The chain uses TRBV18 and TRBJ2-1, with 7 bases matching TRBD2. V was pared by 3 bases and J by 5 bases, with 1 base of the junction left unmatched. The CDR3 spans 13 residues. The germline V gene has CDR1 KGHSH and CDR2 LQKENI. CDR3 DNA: TGTGCCAGCTCACCGGGGAGGGACAATGAGCAGTTCTTC. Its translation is CASSPGRDNEQFF.

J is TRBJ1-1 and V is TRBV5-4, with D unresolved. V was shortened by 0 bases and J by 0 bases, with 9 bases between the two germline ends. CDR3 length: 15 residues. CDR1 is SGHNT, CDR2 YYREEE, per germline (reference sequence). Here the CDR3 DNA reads TGTGCCAGCAGCTTGGGCAGCCCCATGAACACTGAAGCTTTCTTT. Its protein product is CASSLGSPMNTEAFF. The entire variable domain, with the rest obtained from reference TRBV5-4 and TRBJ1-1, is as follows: ETGVTQSPTHLIKTRGQQVTLRCSSQSGHNTVSWYQQALGQGPQFIFQYYREEENGRGNFPPRFSGLQFPNYSSELNVNALELDDSALYLCASSLGSPMNTEAFFGQGTRLTVV.

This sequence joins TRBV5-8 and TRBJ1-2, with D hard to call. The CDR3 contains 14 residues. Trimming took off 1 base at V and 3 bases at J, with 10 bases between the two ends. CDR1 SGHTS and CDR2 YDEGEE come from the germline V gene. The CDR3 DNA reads TGTGCCAGCAGCTTGTGGACTATGGACTATGGCTACACCTTC. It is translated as CASSLWTMDYGYTF.

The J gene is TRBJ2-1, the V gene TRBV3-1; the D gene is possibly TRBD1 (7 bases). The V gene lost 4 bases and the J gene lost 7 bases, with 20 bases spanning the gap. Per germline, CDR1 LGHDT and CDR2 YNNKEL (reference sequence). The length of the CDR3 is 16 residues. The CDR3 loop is CASSPLFRQGGNEQFF. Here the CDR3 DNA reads TGTGCCAGCAGCCCCCTCTTTAGGCAGGGGGGAAATGAGCAGTTCTTC.

The CDR3 bases are TGTGCCAGCAGTTCCGCCCCAGGGGTTAGACCTAACTATGGCTACACCTTC. This encodes CASSSAPGVRPNYGYTF. The chain employs TRBV6-5 and TRBJ1-2, with D perhaps TRBD1 (6 bases). V lost 4 bases, J lost 0 bases, and 18 bases lay in between. CDR1 and CDR2 (germline): MNHEY, SVGAGI. This CDR3 contains 17 residues.

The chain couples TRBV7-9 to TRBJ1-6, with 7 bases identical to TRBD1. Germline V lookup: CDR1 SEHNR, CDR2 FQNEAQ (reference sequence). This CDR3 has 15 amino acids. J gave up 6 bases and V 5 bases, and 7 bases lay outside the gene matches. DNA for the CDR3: TGTGCCAGCAGCGCCCGACAGGGAGGTAATTCACCCCTCCACTTT. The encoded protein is CASSARQGGNSPLHF.

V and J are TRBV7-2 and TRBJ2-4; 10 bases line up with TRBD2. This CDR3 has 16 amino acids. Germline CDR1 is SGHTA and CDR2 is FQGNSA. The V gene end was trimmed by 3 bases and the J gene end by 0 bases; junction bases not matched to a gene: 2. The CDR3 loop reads CASSFTSGTAKNIQYF. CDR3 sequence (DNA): TGTGCCAGCAGCTTTACTAGCGGGACAGCCAAAAACATTCAGTACTTC.

CDR3 residues: CASSQEGDTGELFF. In DNA, the CDR3 is TGTGCCAGCAGCCAAGAAGGGGACACCGGGGAGCTGTTTTTT. This chain uses TRBV3-1 with TRBJ2-2; perhaps TRBD1 as D (5 bases). Trimming removed 0 bases at V and 3 bases at J, with 5 bases between. The CDR3 extends over 14 amino acids. Per the germline V gene, CDR1 is LGHDT and CDR2 is YNNKEL (reference sequence).

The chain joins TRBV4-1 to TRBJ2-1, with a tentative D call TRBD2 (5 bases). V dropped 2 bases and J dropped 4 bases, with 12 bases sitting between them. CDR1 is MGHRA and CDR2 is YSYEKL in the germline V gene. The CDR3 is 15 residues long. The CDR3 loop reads CASSQPPSGYNEQFF. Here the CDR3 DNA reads TGCGCCAGCAGCCAACCCCCCTCGGGATACAATGAGCAGTTCTTC.

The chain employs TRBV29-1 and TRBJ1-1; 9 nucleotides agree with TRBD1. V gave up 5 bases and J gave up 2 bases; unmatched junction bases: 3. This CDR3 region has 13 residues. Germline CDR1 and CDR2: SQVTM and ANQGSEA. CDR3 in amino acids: CSVRDRVNTEAFF. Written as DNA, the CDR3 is TGCAGCGTTCGGGACAGGGTCAACACTGAAGCTTTCTTT.

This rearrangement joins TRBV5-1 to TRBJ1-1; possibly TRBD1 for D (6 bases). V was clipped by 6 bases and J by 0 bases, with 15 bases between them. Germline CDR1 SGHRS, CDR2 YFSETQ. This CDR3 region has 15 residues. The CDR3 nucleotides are TGCGCCAGCAATGCCTGGGGGCCCATGAACACTGAAGCTTTCTTT. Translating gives CASNAWGPMNTEAFF.

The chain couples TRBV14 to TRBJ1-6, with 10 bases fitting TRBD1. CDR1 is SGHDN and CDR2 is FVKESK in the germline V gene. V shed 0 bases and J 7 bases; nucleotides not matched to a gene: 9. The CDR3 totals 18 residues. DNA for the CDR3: TGTGCCAGCAGCCAAGAGCATTTTATGGGACAGGGGAATTCACCCCTCCACTTT. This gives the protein CASSQEHFMGQGNSPLHF.

The DNA for the CDR3 is TGTGCCTGGAGTGTCAGACAGGGGACCTATGGCTACACCTTC. As protein: CAWSVRQGTYGYTF. The chain uses TRBV30 and TRBJ1-2; TRBD1 matches 8 bases. The V gene's germline CDR1 is GTSNPN and CDR2 SVGIG (reference sequence). V gave up 0 bases and J gave up 4 bases; unmatched junction bases: 4. The CDR3 runs 14 residues. Together with reference TRBV30 and TRBJ1-2, the CDR3 gives the full variable domain: SQTIHQWPATLVQPVGSPLSLECTVEGTSNPNLYWYRQAAGRGLQLLFYSVGIGQISSEVPQNLSASRPQDRQFILSSKKLLLSDSGFYLCAWSVRQGTYGYTFGSGTRLTVV.